Shown below are 24 T cell receptor beta chains from a single sample sequenced in a study of T-cell memory formation after mild COVID-19. TCRdb fed the 5' RACE reads into MiXCR, producing one record per CDR3 protein. Of hundreds of thousands of distinct CDR3 sequences listed, about 23% were seen once; the top ten hold roughly an eighth. What was sequenced was PBMCs or a T cell subset sorted from them (not recorded which). The receptors here all came from an adult woman who had mild COVID-19 (a few samples of this study predate the infection). Cell type and time point are not known.

Concerning this clonotype itself: A junction end diverges from the germline sequence, so it may reflect a read error. The CDR3 nucleotides read TGTGACACCAGTGATTTCGGTAGCGGGCCCTTGAATGAGCAGTTCTTC. Translating it yields CDTSDFGSGPLNEQFF. J is TRBJ2-1 and V is TRBV24-1; 7 nucleotides line up with TRBD2. CDR1 is KGHDR, CDR2 SFDVKD, per germline. The CDR3 is made up of 16 amino acids.

This clonotype came up once. The chain uses TRBV28 and TRBJ2-5; no firm D call. Germline CDR1 MDHEN, CDR2 SYDVKM. The ends were cut back, 6 bases at V and 1 base at J, with 6 bases in the middle. The CDR3 has 12 residues. CDR3 sequence reads: CASRQLQETQYF. Here the CDR3 DNA reads TGTGCCAGCAGACAACTCCAAGAGACCCAGTACTTC.

A few counts support this clonotype. This chain joins TRBV28 and TRBJ2-7, with a tentative D call TRBD1 (5 bases). Trimming removed 8 bases at V and 5 bases at J, with 22 bases between. Germline CDR1 reads MDHEN; CDR2 reads SYDVKM. The CDR3 runs to 15 residues. The CDR3 DNA reads as TGTGCCAGCCGACAGACAAGGGGTAATGTCGACGAGCAGTACTTC. Translation gives CASRQTRGNVDEQYF. Combining the CDR3 with reference TRBV28 and TRBJ2-7 gives the whole variable domain DVKVTQSSRYLVKRTGEKVFLECVQDMDHENMFWYRQDPGLGLRLIYFSYDVKMKEKGDIPEGYSVSREKKERFSLILESASTNQTSMYLCASRQTRGNVDEQYFGPGTRLTVT.

The table lists this clonotype with many counts. This chain uses TRBV24-1 with TRBJ2-2; 8 bases match TRBD1. The germline V gene has CDR1 KGHDR and CDR2 SFDVKD. The CDR3 has 18 residues. Unmatched junction bases numbered 13, after V lost 2 bases and J lost 6 bases. The CDR3 region has the DNA TGTGCCACCAGTGATTCACCGTGGGGGACAGGTCGGTCCGGGGAGCTGTTTTTT. Amino acids: CATSDSPWGTGRSGELFF.

This clonotype was counted only a few times. The gene calls are TRBV19 and TRBJ1-1; unclear D gene. Deletions cut 7 bases from V and 3 bases from J, with 12 bases between. This CDR3 has 13 residues. Germline lookup yields CDR1 LNHDA and CDR2 SQIVND (reference sequence). CDR3 in DNA: TGTGCCAGTATCCCGGACGGATACACTGAAGCTTTCTTT. It is translated as CASIPDGYTEAFF.

The chain couples TRBV18 to TRBJ2-7; tentative D call: TRBD1 (6 bases). The V end lost 6 bases, the J end lost 5 bases, and 23 bases lay between the germline ends. CDR1 and CDR2 from the germline V gene are KGHSH and LQKENI. The CDR3 length is 16 residues. CDR3 nucleotides: TGTGCCAGCTCCCCAATAACACAGGGTAGAGTCGACGAGCAGTACTTC. Encoded protein: CASSPITQGRVDEQYF.

This clonotype appeared a few times. The chain combines TRBV6-1 with TRBJ2-7, with 11 bases lining up with TRBD2. Germline V gene data show CDR1 as MNHNS and CDR2 as SASEGT. CDR3 length equals 14 residues. V shed 5 bases, J shed 9 bases, and the junction held 9 bases outside the gene matches. CDR3 nucleotide sequence: TGTGCCAGCAGTACCGGGACTAGCGGTAGCGGGCAGTACTTC. Its protein product is CASSTGTSGSGQYF.

J is TRBJ2-7 and V is TRBV9; D is unresolved. The CDR3 covers 15 residues. Germline assignment: CDR1 SGDLS and CDR2 YYNGEE. The V end lost 0 bases, the J end lost 3 bases, and 13 bases lay between the germline ends. The CDR3 protein is CASSVGDNLGYEQYF. DNA of the CDR3: TGTGCCAGCAGCGTAGGTGATAACTTGGGCTACGAGCAGTACTTC.

This rearrangement joins TRBV11-1 to TRBJ2-1; 13 bases are shared with TRBD2. This CDR3 has 16 amino acids. The V segment lost 4 bases and the J segment 4 bases; nucleotides outside the gene matches: 4. Germline V gene lookup returns CDR1 SGHAT and CDR2 FQDESV (reference sequence). In nucleotides, the CDR3 is TGTGCCAGCAGCTCCCGGACTAGCGGGGGATACAATGAGCAGTTCTTC. This gives the protein CASSSRTSGGYNEQFF.

This chain uses TRBV14 with TRBJ1-2; D is uncertain. V gave up 2 bases and J gave up 7 bases, with 5 bases separating them. There are 11 residues in the CDR3. CDR1 SGHDN and CDR2 FVKESK come from the germline V gene. The chain's CDR3 is CASSQLGGYTF. CDR3 coding DNA: TGTGCCAGCAGCCAACTGGGTGGCTACACCTTC.

The chain recombines TRBV2 with TRBJ2-3, with D tentatively TRBD1 or TRBD2 (5 bases each). V was shortened by 4 bases and J by 2 bases, with 16 bases between the two germline ends. Looked up from germline, CDR1 is SNHLY and CDR2 is FYNNEI. CDR3 length: 16 amino acids. The CDR3 loop reads CASSAWDGDVTDTQYF. The CDR3 region has the DNA TGTGCCAGCAGTGCTTGGGACGGAGATGTCACAGATACGCAGTATTTT.

This clonotype was seen ten or more times. V usage is TRBV7-9 and J usage is TRBJ2-7; TRBD1 matches at 11 bases. This CDR3 has 17 amino acids. CDR1 and CDR2 (germline): SEHNR, FQNEAQ (reference sequence). Trimming at V came to 4 bases and at J to 2 bases, leaving 10 bases not matched to a gene. The CDR3 protein is CASSSRTGGITTYEQYF. The CDR3 DNA sequence: TGTGCCAGCAGCTCCCGGACAGGGGGCATTACTACCTACGAGCAGTACTTC.

This clonotype was recorded a few times. The CDR3 nucleotides are TGCGCCAGTAGTTTGACACCCCAGGAGCCCCAGCATTTT. Translation: CASSLTPQEPQHF. The chain joins TRBV5-1 to TRBJ1-5; D is uncertain. CDR3 size: 13 residues. The V gene's germline CDR1 is SGHRS and CDR2 YFSETQ. The ends were cut back, 8 bases at V and 8 bases at J, with 17 bases in the middle.

This clonotype occurred a few times. The rearrangement links TRBV7-9 to TRBJ2-1; a possible D gene is TRBD2 (6 bases). The CDR3 runs 18 residues. The V gene lost 6 bases and the J gene lost 3 bases, with 24 bases spanning the gap. Per the germline V gene, CDR1 is SEHNR and CDR2 is FQNEAQ (reference sequence). In DNA form, the CDR3 reads TGTGCCAGCAGTTCTACGACTAGTCTTGGAGCGCTCTACAATGAGCAGTTCTTC. This sequence encodes CASSSTTSLGALYNEQFF.

The table lists this clonotype with a few counts. The gene calls are TRBV4-2 and TRBJ2-2; TRBD2 matches 15 bases. The CDR3 covers 18 residues. CDR1 and CDR2 from the germline V gene are LGHNA and YNFKEQ. J was trimmed by 2 bases and V by 4 bases; bases with no gene match: 5. The CDR3 loop reads CASSPGTSGGPNTGELFF. The CDR3 DNA reads TGTGCCAGCAGCCCCGGGACTAGCGGGGGGCCCAACACCGGGGAGCTGTTTTTT.

The chain has TRBV24-1 and TRBJ2-5, with 7 bases aligning to TRBD1. The CDR3 length is 14 residues. V dropped 2 bases and J dropped 4; count of bases not matched to a gene: 3. In germline, CDR1 is KGHDR, CDR2 SFDVKD. In nucleotides, the CDR3 is TGTGCCACCAGTGATTCACAGGGGCGAGAGACCCAGTACTTC. Amino acid sequence: CATSDSQGRETQYF.

The sample holds a few counts of this clonotype. This chain connects TRBV12-3 or TRBV12-4 to TRBJ2-1; TRBD2 matches 8 bases. Germline trimming cut 5 bases from V and 9 bases from J; bases unmatched to any gene: 6. CDR3 length: 13 residues. CDR3 nucleotide sequence: TGTGCCAGCAGTCGGACTAGCAAGACTGAGCAGTTCTTC. Translated, it gives CASSRTSKTEQFF.

The table lists this clonotype with a few counts. The V and J genes are TRBV5-5 and TRBJ1-5; the D is unclear. The CDR3 covers 17 residues. V was trimmed by 2 bases and J by 2 bases, leaving 17 bases between them. From germline, CDR1 is SGHKS and CDR2 YYEKEE (reference sequence). The CDR3 bases are TGTGCCAGCAGCTTCTATTTAAACAGCGGTGGCAATCAGCCCCAGCATTTT. This gives the protein CASSFYLNSGGNQPQHF.

V is TRBV6-6 and J is TRBJ2-1, with 9 positions matching TRBD1. Germline CDR1 reads MNHNY; CDR2 reads SVGAGI (reference sequence). This CDR3 has 16 amino acids. The junction had 9 bases not matched to a gene; V was cut back by 7 bases and J by 2 bases. In nucleotides, the CDR3 is TGTGCCAGCATTCACGGCCACAGGGGGCCCTACAATGAGCAGTTCTTC. This translates into CASIHGHRGPYNEQFF.

This clonotype occurred once. The chain recombines TRBV18 with TRBJ2-7; D remains unclear. This CDR3 has 13 residues. CDR1 and CDR2 from the germline V gene are KGHSH and LQKENI. V was pared by 2 bases and J by 3 bases, with 8 bases between. The CDR3 spells CASSPETVYEQYF. CDR3 nucleotide sequence: TGTGCCAGCTCACCAGAAACAGTCTACGAGCAGTACTTC.

The chain couples TRBV15 to TRBJ2-3; 11 nucleotides match TRBD1. The CDR3 length is 16 residues. Germline loops: CDR1 LNHNV, CDR2 YYDKDF (reference sequence). The J segment lost 4 bases and the V segment lost 3 bases, leaving 6 bases of the junction unmatched. Written as DNA, the CDR3 is TGTGCCACCAGCAGGCTAGGACAGGGGGCGCCAGATACGCAGTATTTT. It codes for CATSRLGQGAPDTQYF.

The CDR3 DNA reads as TGTGCCACCAGCAGCTCCGGGACACCCTACAATGAGCAGTTCTTC. Protein product: CATSSSGTPYNEQFF. The chain uses TRBV24-1 and TRBJ2-1; D possibly corresponds to TRBD1 (6 bases). CDR3 size: 15 residues. Trimming removed 7 bases from V and 2 bases from J, with 14 bases in between. The germline V gene has CDR1 KGHDR and CDR2 SFDVKD.

This chain links TRBV12-3 or TRBV12-4 with TRBJ2-3, with D perhaps given as TRBD1 or TRBD2 (5 bases each). The CDR3 runs 15 residues. V was clipped by 0 bases and J by 5 bases, with 12 bases between them. CDR3 loop: CASSLAGTVLDTQYF. The CDR3 DNA is TGTGCCAGCAGTTTAGCGGGGACCGTGCTAGATACGCAGTATTTT.

This clonotype was seen more than once but under ten times. The chain is built from TRBV29-1 and TRBJ1-1, with D perhaps TRBD1 (5 bases). Trimming pared 1 base from V and 0 bases from J, leaving 6 bases between. This CDR3 spans 13 amino acids. Germline assignment: CDR1 SQVTM and CDR2 ANQGSEA. The CDR3 bases are TGCAGCGTTGAAGGGGACTTGAACACTGAAGCTTTCTTT. Translation gives CSVEGDLNTEAFF.